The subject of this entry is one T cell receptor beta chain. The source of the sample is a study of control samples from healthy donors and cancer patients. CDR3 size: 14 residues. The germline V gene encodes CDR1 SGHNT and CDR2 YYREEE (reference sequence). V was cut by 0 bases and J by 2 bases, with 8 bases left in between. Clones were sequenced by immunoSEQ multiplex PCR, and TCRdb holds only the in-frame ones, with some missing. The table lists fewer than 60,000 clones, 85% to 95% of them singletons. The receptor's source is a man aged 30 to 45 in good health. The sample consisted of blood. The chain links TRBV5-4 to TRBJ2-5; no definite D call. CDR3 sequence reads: CASSLERVQETQYF. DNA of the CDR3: TGTGCCAGCAGCTTGGAACGGGTACAAGAGACCCAGTACTTC.